The sequence of this T cell receptor (beta chain) was determined in a study of response to subunit inactivated influenza vaccine. This clonotype was picked up a small number of times. The CDR3 sequence is 14 residues long. Germline-derived CDR1 and CDR2 are MDHEN and SYDVKM. The J segment lost 3 bases and the V segment lost 1 base, leaving 1 base of the junction unmatched. TCRdb analysed the RT-PCR reads with MiXCR anew, one entry per CDR3 protein. The sample has around 650,000 distinct CDR3 sequences; more than 15% are singletons. The clonotype comes from a man aged 50 to 59 who received an inactivated influenza vaccine. This material consisted of PBMCs from blood, taken approximately 13 days after vaccination. The chain joins TRBV28 to TRBJ2-3; TRBD1 matches 7 bases. CDR3 residues: CASSLSTGTDTQYF. The CDR3 DNA reads TGTGCCAGCAGTTTATCGACAGGGACAGATACGCAGTATTTT.